This T cell receptor (beta chain) was captured in a study of blood T cell repertoires in COVID-19. Study at large: Material from acute and convalescent COVID-19 was sourced from the United States, Italy and Spain. Sample material is recorded as cDNA or gDNA derived from T cells, B-cell-depleted T cells, or PBMCs.

Per the original data handling: Using reference gene primer amplification, nucleated cell counts were estimated. Generated by immunoSEQ multiplex PCR, the TCRdb table keeps only in-frame clones and is missing some. That table furnishes V, J and clone size, whereas the DNA furnished D and trimming. This table holds about 230,000 clones, approximately 90% found once. Patients at the Seattle site were enrolled during active infection and followed longitudinally. V lost 8 bases and J lost 2; bases outside the gene matches: 6. Germline CDR1 MNHEY, CDR2 SMNVEV (reference sequence). This CDR3 has 13 amino acids.

This receptor was taken from a man over 45 with COVID-19, enrolled during active disease. What was sequenced was peripheral blood. The chain combines TRBV27 with TRBJ2-7; 7 nucleotides agree with TRBD1. The CDR3, as DNA: TGTGCCAGCGCCACAGGGGACCCCTACGAGCAGTACTTC. It specifies CASATGDPYEQYF.